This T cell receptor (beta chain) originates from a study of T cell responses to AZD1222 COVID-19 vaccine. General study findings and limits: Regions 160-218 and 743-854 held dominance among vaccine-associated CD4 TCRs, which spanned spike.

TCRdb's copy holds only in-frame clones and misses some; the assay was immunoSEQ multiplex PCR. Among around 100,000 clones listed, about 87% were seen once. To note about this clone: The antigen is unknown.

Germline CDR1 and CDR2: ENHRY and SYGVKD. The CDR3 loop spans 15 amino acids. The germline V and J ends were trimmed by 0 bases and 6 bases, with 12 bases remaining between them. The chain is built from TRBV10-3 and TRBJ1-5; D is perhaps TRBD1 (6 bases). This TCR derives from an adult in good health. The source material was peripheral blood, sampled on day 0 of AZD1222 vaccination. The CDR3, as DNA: TGTGCCATCAGTGAGTCGACGACAGGAGGTCAGCCCCAGCATTTT. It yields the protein CAISESTTGGQPQHF.